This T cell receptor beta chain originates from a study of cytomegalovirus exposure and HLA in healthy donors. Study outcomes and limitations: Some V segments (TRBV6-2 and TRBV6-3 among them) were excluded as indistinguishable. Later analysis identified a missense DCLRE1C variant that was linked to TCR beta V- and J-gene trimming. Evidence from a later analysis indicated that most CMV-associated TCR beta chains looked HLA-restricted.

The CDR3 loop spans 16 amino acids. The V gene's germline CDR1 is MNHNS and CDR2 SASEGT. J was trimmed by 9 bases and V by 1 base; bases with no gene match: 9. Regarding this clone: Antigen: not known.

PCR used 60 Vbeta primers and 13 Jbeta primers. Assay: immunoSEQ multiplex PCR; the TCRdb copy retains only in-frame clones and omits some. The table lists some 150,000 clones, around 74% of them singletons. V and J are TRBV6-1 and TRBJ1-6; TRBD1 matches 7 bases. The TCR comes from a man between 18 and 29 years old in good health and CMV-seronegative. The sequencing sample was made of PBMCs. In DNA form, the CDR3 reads TGTGCCAGCAGTGAAGTTGCAGGGGGGACCTTTTCACCCCTCCACTTT. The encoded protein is CASSEVAGGTFSPLHF.